The clone carrying this TCR beta chain was counted only a few times. Its antigen remains unknown. This specimen comes from a study of glioma-infiltrating T cells. TCR alpha and beta CDR3 regions were amplified from RNA using iRepertoire nested multiplex PCR. One-step reverse transcription and amplification started from around 100-400 ng of tissue mRNA or PBMC total RNA. One entry per CDR3 protein results from TCRdb running MiXCR on the multiplex PCR reads. The sample lists around 120,000 distinct CDR3 sequences; 24% were seen once. Overall study results and limits: Tissue and blood shared very few CDR3 sequences.

This CDR3 has 17 residues. V lost 0 bases and J lost 3, with 17 bases in between. The rearrangement links TRBV12-3 or TRBV12-4 to TRBJ1-2; D call uncertain. The sequence came from a human donor with low-grade glioma or glioblastoma, undergoing nonglioma brain surgery, or in good health (not recorded which). Sequencing was performed on glioma tissue, nonneoplastic brain tissue, or PBMCs (not recorded which). CDR3 loop: CASSLANPRKGHYGYTF. The CDR3 DNA reads TGTGCCAGCAGTTTAGCCAACCCCCGAAAGGGCCACTATGGCTACACCTTC.